This passage covers 14 T cell receptor beta chains from one sample sequenced in a study of human T cells and chemical hapten exposure. TCRdb recomputed calls from the RACE reads with MiXCR, one row per CDR3 protein. The repertoire includes around 130,000 distinct CDR3 sequences, about 8.2% of them detected once, and roughly 1.6% sits in the top ten. As to time point: healthy volunteer bleed at 2 weeks. Total RNA extraction was carried out from unfractionated whole blood. The sample consisted of whole blood. The source of these receptors is a male donor in good health. Some clones in this sample may be carry-over from other donors' samples.

As for this clonotype: Mismatch with germline at one junction end may stem from a read error. The J gene is TRBJ2-1, the V gene TRBV12-5, with TRBD2 identical over 11 bases. The CDR3 extends over 15 amino acids. From germline, CDR1 is LGHNT and CDR2 FRNRAP. Here the CDR3 DNA reads TGTGCTAGTGGCTTGGTAGCGGGGGGGCTTAATGAGCAGTTCTTC. It yields the protein CASGLVAGGLNEQFF.

This clonotype was found many times. DNA for the CDR3: TGTGCCAGTGCCGGACAGGGTATCCACGAGCAGTACTTC. This codes for CASAGQGIHEQYF. The chain couples TRBV19 to TRBJ2-7, with 8 bases identical to TRBD1. J lost 5 bases, V lost 8 bases, and 8 bases had no gene match. Germline CDR1 and CDR2: LNHDA and SQIVND (reference sequence). This CDR3 has 13 residues. Complete variable domain (other parts from reference TRBV19 and TRBJ2-7): DGGITQSPKYLFRKEGQNVTLSCEQNLNHDAMYWYRQDPGQGLRLIYYSQIVNDFQKGDIAEGYSVSREKKESFPLTVTSAQKNPTAFYLCASAGQGIHEQYFGPGTRLTVT.

This clonotype occurred a few times. This rearrangement joins TRBV20-1 to TRBJ2-3; 8 nucleotides match TRBD2. The CDR3 spans 18 residues. Per germline, CDR1 DFQATT and CDR2 SNEGSKA (reference sequence). V shed 1 base, J shed 2 bases, and the junction held 14 bases outside the gene matches. CDR3 DNA: TGCAGTGCTAGAGCCGGGTACGGGGCGGGAGGCGCCACAGATACGCAGTATTTT. Protein product: CSARAGYGAGGATDTQYF.

The table lists this clonotype with a few counts. The chain joins TRBV6-2 or TRBV6-3 to TRBJ2-3; TRBD2 matches at 8 bases. The V gene's germline CDR1 is MNHEY and CDR2 SVGEGT. Trimming removed 5 bases from V and 1 base from J; junction bases left unmatched: 11. The CDR3 contains 17 residues. The CDR3 reads CASSTRELRGGTDTQYF. The CDR3 DNA follows: TGTGCCAGCAGTACTAGGGAGTTGCGGGGGGGCACAGATACGCAGTATTTT.

This clonotype was seen many times. DNA for the CDR3: TGTGCCAGCAGGCTACTACTAGCCACAGATACGCAGTATTTT. This translates into CASRLLLATDTQYF. This chain links TRBV12-3 or TRBV12-4 with TRBJ2-3; D possibly corresponds to TRBD2 (6 bases). Deletions cut 6 bases from V and 2 bases from J, with 12 bases between. The CDR3 is 14 amino acids.

This clonotype was counted ten times or more. This sequence joins TRBV20-1 and TRBJ2-4, with D perhaps TRBD2 (5 bases). Germline V gene data show CDR1 as DFQATT and CDR2 as SNEGSKA (reference sequence). V was pared by 3 bases and J by 0 bases, with 9 bases between. The CDR3 has 14 amino acids. Written as DNA, the CDR3 is TGCAGTGCTAGTTACGGGGTAGCCAAAAACATTCAGTACTTC. Translation gives CSASYGVAKNIQYF.

In its sample, this clonotype was seen many times. V gene TRBV30 combines with J gene TRBJ1-6, with D possibly being TRBD1 (6 bases). Germline V gene lookup returns CDR1 GTSNPN and CDR2 SVGIG (reference sequence). This CDR3 is 14 amino acids long. V was trimmed by 3 bases and J by 7 bases, leaving 13 bases between them. The CDR3 spells CAWRSWTENSPLHF. In DNA, the CDR3 is TGTGCCTGGAGAAGCTGGACAGAAAATTCACCCCTCCACTTT.

This clonotype was recorded many times. The J gene is TRBJ1-5, the V gene TRBV27, with a possible D match to TRBD1 (5 bases). V was cut by 5 bases and J by 4 bases, with 12 bases left in between. The germline V gene encodes CDR1 MNHEY and CDR2 SMNVEV (reference sequence). The CDR3 is made up of 14 amino acids. CDR3 loop: CASSGGDFNQPQHF. In DNA, the CDR3 is TGTGCCAGCAGTGGGGGGGATTTTAATCAGCCCCAGCATTTT.

The V call is TRBV5-5, the J call TRBJ2-3; TRBD2 might be the D (6 bases). Germline CDR1 SGHKS, CDR2 YYEKEE (reference sequence). The CDR3 consists of 15 residues. Trimming left V 4 bases short and J 2 bases short, with 14 bases between. In nucleotides, the CDR3 is TGTGCCAGCAGCCGAGCGGGTATTGACACAGATACGCAGTATTTT. Protein: CASSRAGIDTDTQYF. Combining the CDR3 with reference TRBV5-5 and TRBJ2-3 gives the whole variable domain DAGVTQSPTHLIKTRGQQVTLRCSPISGHKSVSWYQQVLGQGPQFIFQYYEKEERGRGNFPDRFSARQFPNYSSELNVNALLLGDSALYLCASSRAGIDTDTQYFGPGTRLTVL.

This clonotype was counted many times. The chain couples TRBV7-8 to TRBJ1-1; no clear D gene. CDR1 is SGHVS and CDR2 is FQNEAQ in the germline V gene. The CDR3 consists of 15 residues. Trimming removed 2 bases at V and 5 bases at J, with 15 bases between. The CDR3, as DNA: TGTGCCAGCAGCTTAAACTCTCCCGGTGGAACTGAAGCTTTCTTT. Encoded protein: CASSLNSPGGTEAFF.

This clonotype has just a few counts. The chain recombines TRBV4-3 with TRBJ2-2, with 8 bases matching TRBD2. V was clipped by 0 bases and J by 2 bases; unmatched bases: 5. The CDR3 covers 17 residues. Germline CDR1 LGHNA, CDR2 YSLEER. CDR3 in amino acids: CASSQDPRGGNTGELFF. DNA for the CDR3: TGCGCCAGCAGCCAAGACCCACGGGGGGGAAACACCGGGGAGCTGTTTTTT.

In this sample, this clonotype turned up many times. CDR3 sequence: CASSQGDGIYHEQYF. CDR3 nucleotide sequence: TGTGCCAGCAGCCAAGGGGACGGCATTTACCACGAGCAGTACTTC. The chain employs TRBV4-2 and TRBJ2-7; D is tentatively TRBD1 or TRBD2 (5 bases each). The CDR3 has 15 residues. Per germline, CDR1 LGHNA and CDR2 YNFKEQ. V lost 1 base, J lost 5 bases, and 15 bases lay in between.

This clonotype was seen ten or more times. The chain joins TRBV7-9 to TRBJ2-5; 7 nucleotides line up with TRBD1. This CDR3 is 17 amino acids long. CDR1 is SEHNR and CDR2 is FQNEAQ in the germline V gene (reference sequence). The junction had 12 bases not matched to a gene; V was cut back by 5 bases and J by 0 bases. The CDR3 here is CASSPPFYRGHQETQYF. CDR3 sequence (DNA): TGTGCCAGCAGCCCCCCTTTTTATAGGGGGCACCAAGAGACCCAGTACTTC.

This chain joins TRBV29-1 and TRBJ1-1; 9 bases agree with TRBD1. The CDR3 totals 14 residues. V dropped 4 bases and J dropped 5; count of bases not matched to a gene: 8. CDR1 and CDR2 (germline): SQVTM, ANQGSEA. As DNA, the CDR3 is TGCAGCGTTGTGGGGGGACAGGGATTGACTGAAGCTTTCTTT. It yields the protein CSVVGGQGLTEAFF.